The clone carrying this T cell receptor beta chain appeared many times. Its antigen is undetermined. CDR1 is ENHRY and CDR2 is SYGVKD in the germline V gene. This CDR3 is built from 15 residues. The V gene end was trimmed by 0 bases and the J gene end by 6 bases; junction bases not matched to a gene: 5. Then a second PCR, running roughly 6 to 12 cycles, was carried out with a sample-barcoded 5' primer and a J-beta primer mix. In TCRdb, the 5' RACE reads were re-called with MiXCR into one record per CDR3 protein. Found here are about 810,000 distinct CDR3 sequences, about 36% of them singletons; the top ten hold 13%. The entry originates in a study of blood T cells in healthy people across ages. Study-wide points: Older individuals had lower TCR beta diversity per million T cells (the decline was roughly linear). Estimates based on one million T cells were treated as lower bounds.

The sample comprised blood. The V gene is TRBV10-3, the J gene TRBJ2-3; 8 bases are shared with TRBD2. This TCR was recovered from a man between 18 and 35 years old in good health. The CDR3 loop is CAISESSGGYDTQYF. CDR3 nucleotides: TGTGCCATCAGTGAGTCGAGCGGGGGCTACGATACGCAGTATTTT.